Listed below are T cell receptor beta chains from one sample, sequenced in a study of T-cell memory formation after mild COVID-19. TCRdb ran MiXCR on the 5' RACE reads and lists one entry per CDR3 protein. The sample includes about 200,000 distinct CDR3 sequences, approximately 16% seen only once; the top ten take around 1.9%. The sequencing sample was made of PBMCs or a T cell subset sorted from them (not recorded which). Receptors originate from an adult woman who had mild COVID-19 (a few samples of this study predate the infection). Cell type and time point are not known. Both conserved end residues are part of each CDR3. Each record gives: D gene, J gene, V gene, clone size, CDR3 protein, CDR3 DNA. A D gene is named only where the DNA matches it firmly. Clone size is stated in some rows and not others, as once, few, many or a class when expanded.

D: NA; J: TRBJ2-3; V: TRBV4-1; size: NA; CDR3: CASSLFWGRSPAFTDTQYF; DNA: TGCGCCAGCAGCCTCTTCTGGGGTAGGTCCCCCGCTTTCACAGATACGCAGTATTTT
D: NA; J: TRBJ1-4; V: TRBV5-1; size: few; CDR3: CASSLDRANEKLFF; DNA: TGCGCCAGCAGCTTGGACAGGGCCAATGAAAAACTGTTTTTT
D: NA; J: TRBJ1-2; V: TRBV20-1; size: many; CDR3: CSASPQDGLYGYTF; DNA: TGCAGTGCTAGTCCCCAGGACGGCCTCTATGGCTACACCTTC
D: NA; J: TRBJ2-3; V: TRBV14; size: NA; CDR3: CASSQGTHTDTQYF; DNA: TGTGCCAGCAGCCAAGGGACTCACACAGATACGCAGTATTTT
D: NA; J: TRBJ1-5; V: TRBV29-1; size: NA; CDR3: CSFLDGGSGNQPQHF; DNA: TGCAGCTTCCTAGATGGAGGGAGCGGCAATCAGCCCCAGCATTTT
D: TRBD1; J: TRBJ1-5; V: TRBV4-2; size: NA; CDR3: CASSQEGQGDQPQHF; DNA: TGTGCCAGCAGCCAAGAGGGACAGGGGGATCAGCCCCAGCATTTT
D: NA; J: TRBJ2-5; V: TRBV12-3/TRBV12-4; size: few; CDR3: CASSLGNNQETQYF; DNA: TGTGCCAGCAGTTTGGGGAATAACCAAGAGACCCAGTACTTC
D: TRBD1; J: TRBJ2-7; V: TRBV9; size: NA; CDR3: CASSKGQGSYEQYF; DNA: TGTGCCAGCAGCAAAGGACAGGGCTCCTACGAGCAGTACTTC
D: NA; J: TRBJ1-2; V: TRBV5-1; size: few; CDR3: CASSANGIYGYTF; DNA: TGCGCCAGCAGCGCCAACGGAATATATGGCTACACCTTC
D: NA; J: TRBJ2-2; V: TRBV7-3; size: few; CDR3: CASSYRNGELFF; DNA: TGTGCCAGCAGCTATCGTAATGGGGAGCTGTTTTTT
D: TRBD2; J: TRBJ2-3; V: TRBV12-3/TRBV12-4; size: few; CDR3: CASSSRGRGLAVGSTDTQYF; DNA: TGTGCCAGCAGTTCCAGGGGGAGGGGACTAGCAGTTGGATCCACAGATACGCAGTATTTT